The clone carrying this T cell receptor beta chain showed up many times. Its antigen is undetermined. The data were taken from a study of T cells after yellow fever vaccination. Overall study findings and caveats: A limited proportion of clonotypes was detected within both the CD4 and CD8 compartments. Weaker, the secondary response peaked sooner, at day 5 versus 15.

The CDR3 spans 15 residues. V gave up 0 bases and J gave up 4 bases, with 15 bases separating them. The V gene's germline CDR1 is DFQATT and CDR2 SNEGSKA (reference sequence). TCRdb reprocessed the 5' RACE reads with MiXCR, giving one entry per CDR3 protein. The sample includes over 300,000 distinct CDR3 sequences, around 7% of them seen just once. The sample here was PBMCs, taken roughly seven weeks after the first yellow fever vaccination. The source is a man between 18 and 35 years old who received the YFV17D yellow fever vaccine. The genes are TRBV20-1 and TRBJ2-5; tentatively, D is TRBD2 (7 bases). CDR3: CSARENPGGGETQYF. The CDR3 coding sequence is TGCAGTGCTAGAGAAAACCCGGGGGGCGGAGAGACCCAGTACTTC.